The clone carrying this TCR beta chain was seen a few times. This entry belongs to a study of cytomegalovirus exposure and HLA in healthy donors. Primers for the PCR totalled 60 Vbeta and 13 Jbeta. The table came from immunoSEQ multiplex PCR; TCRdb's copy has only in-frame clones and leaves some out. The sample shows about 90,000 clones, less than 85% of them seen only once. Sequences were obtained from PBMCs. This sequence was found in a man between 18 and 29 years old in good health and CMV-seronegative.

DNA for the CDR3: TGTGCCAGCAGCGTAACAGGGAGCTCCTACGAGCAGTACTTC. Translated: CASSVTGSSYEQYF. The V gene is TRBV9, the J gene TRBJ2-7; tentatively, D is TRBD1 (6 bases). Trimming shortened V by 1 base and J by 0 bases, and 8 bases separated the two germline ends. This CDR3 contains 14 residues. Germline V gives CDR1 SGDLS, CDR2 YYNGEE.